This T cell receptor (beta chain) originates from a study of OX40 agonist ivuxolimab in advanced cancers. Clones were read by immunoSEQ multiplex PCR, and TCRdb kept only the in-frame ones, dropping some. Here the sample spans roughly 120,000 clones, approximately 90% being singletons. Germline trimming cut 5 bases from V and 2 bases from J; bases unmatched to any gene: 5. The CDR3 has 14 amino acids. Germline lookup yields CDR1 SGHNT and CDR2 YENEEA. This chain connects TRBV11-3 to TRBJ2-5, with 7 positions matching TRBD1. The sequences come from CD4+ or CD8+ T cells sorted from blood, collected in a trial of the OX40 agonist ivuxolimab. The clonotype was recovered from an adult with an advanced solid tumor such as melanoma, head and neck, liver or kidney cancer. CDR3 sequence reads: CASSPGQAQETQYF. The DNA of the CDR3 is TGTGCCAGCAGCCCCGGACAGGCTCAAGAGACCCAGTACTTC. Full variable domain (remainder filled in from reference TRBV11-3 and TRBJ2-5): EAGVVQSPRYKIIEKKQPVAFWCNPISGHNTLYWYLQNLGQGPELLIRYENEEAVDDSQLPKDRFSAERLKGVDSTLKIQPAELGDSAVYLCASSPGQAQETQYFGPGTRLLVL.